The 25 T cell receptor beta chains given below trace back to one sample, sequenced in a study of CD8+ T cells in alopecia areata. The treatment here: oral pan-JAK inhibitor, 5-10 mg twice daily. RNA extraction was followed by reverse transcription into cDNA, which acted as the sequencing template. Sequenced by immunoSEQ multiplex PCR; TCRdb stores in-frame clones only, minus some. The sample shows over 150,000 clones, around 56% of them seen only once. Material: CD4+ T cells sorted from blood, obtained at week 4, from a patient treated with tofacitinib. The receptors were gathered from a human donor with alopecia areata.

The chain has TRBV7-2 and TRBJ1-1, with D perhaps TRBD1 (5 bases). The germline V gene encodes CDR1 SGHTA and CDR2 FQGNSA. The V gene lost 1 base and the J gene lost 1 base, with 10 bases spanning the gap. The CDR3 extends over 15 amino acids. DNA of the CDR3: TGTGCCAGCAGCTTAGTTGCCAGGGCGAACACTGAAGCTTTCTTT. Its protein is CASSLVARANTEAFF.

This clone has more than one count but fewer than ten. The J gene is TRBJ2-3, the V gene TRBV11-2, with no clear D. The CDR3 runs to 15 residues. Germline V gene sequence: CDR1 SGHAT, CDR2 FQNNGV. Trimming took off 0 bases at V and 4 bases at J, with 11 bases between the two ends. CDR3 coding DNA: TGTGCCAGCAGCTTAGAGAACCCTTACGCAGATACGCAGTATTTT. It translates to CASSLENPYADTQYF.

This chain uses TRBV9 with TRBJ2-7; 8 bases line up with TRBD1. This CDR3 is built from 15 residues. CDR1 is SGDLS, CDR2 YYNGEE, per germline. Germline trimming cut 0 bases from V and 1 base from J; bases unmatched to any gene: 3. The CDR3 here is CASSVGGQGSYEQYF. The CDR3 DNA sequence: TGTGCCAGCAGCGTAGGTGGACAGGGTTCCTACGAGCAGTACTTC.

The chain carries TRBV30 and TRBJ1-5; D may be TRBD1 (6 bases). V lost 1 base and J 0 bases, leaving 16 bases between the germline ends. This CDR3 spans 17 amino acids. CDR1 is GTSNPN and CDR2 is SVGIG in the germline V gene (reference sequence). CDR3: CAWSASRTETSNQPQHF. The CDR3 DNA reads TGTGCCTGGAGTGCTAGCCGGACAGAGACTAGCAATCAGCCCCAGCATTTT.

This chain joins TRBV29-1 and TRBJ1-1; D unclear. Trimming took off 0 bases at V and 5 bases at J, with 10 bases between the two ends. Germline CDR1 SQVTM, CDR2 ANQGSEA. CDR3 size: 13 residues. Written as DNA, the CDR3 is TGCAGCGTTGAAGACTCCCTCGGGACTGAAGCTTTCTTT. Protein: CSVEDSLGTEAFF.

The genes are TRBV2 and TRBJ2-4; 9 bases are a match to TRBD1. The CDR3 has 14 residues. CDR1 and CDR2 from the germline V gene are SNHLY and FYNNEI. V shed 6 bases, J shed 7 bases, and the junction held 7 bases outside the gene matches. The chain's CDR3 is CASSRDRVRNIQYF. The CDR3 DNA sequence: TGTGCCAGCAGCCGGGACAGGGTGAGGAACATTCAGTACTTC.

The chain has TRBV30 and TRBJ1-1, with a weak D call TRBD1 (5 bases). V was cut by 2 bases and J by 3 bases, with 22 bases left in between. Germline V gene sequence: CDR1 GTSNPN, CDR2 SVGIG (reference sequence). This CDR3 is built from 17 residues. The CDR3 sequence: CAWSPYGAVFSYTEAFF. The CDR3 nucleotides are TGTGCCTGGAGTCCTTACGGGGCAGTCTTCTCGTACACTGAAGCTTTCTTT. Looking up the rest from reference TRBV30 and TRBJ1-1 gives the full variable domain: SQTIHQWPATLVQPVGSPLSLECTVEGTSNPNLYWYRQAAGRGLQLLFYSVGIGQISSEVPQNLSASRPQDRQFILSSKKLLLSDSGFYLCAWSPYGAVFSYTEAFFGQGTRLTVV.

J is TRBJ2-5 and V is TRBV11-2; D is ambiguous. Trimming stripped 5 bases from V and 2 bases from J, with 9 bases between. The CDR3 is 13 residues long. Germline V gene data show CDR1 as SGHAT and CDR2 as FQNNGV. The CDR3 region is CASSPGLQETQYF. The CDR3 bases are TGTGCCAGCAGCCCCGGGCTGCAAGAGACCCAGTACTTC. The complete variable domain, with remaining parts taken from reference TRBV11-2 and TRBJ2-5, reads EAGVAQSPRYKIIEKRQSVAFWCNPISGHATLYWYQQILGQGPKLLIQFQNNGVVDDSQLPKDRFSAERLKGVDSTLKIQPAKLEDSAVYLCASSPGLQETQYFGPGTRLLVL.

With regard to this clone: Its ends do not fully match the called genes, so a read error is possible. The CDR3 loop reads CSVYMLYGYAF. The CDR3 nucleotides are TGCAGCGTGTACATGCTCTATGGCTACGCCTTC. The V and J genes are TRBV29-1 and TRBJ1-2; no clear D. Germline-derived CDR1 and CDR2 are SQVTM and ANQGSEA. CDR3 length equals 11 residues. Looking up the rest from reference TRBV29-1 and TRBJ1-2 gives the full variable domain: SAVISQKPSRDICQRGTSLTIQCQVDSQVTMMFWYRQQPGQSLTLIATANQGSEATYESGFVIDKFPISRPNLTFSTLTVSNMSPEDSSIYLCSVYMLYGYAFGSGTRLTVV.

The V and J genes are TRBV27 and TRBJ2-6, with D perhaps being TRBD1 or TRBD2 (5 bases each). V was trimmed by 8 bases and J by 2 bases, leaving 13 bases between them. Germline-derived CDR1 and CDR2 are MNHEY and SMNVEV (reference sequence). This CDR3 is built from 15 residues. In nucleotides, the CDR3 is TGTGCCAGCGGGCGGTGGGGGACTGGGGCCAACGTCCTGACTTTC. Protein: CASGRWGTGANVLTF.

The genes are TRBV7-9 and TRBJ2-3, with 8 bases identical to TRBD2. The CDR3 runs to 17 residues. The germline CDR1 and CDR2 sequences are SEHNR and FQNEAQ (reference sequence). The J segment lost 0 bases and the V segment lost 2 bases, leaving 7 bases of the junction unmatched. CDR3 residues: CASSLPASGRSTDTQYF. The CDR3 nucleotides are TGTGCCAGCAGCTTACCCGCTAGCGGGCGTAGCACAGATACGCAGTATTTT.

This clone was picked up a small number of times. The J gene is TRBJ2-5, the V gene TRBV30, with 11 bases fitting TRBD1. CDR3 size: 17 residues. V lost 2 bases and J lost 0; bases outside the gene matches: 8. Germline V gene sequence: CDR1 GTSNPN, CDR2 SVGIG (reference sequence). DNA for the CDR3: TGTGCCTGGAGTATTGGACAGGGGGCTCCTAACCAAGAGACCCAGTACTTC. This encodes CAWSIGQGAPNQETQYF.

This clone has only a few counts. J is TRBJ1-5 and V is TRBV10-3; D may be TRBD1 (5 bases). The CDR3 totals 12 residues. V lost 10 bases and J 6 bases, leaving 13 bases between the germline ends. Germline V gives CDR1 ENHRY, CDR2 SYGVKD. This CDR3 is CATRARGQPQHF. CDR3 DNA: TGTGCCACCCGGGCGAGGGGTCAGCCCCAGCATTTT.

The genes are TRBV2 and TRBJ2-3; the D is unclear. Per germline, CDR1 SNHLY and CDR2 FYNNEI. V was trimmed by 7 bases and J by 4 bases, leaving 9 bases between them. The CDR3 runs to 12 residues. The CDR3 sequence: CASTGNPDTQYF. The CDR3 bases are TGTGCCAGCACCGGAAACCCAGATACGCAGTATTTT.

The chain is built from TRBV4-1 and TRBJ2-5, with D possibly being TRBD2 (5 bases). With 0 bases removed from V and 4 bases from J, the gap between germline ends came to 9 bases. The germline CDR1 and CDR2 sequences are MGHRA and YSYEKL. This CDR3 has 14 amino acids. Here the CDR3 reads CASSQDVRGETQYF. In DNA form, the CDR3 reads TGCGCCAGCAGCCAAGATGTACGGGGAGAGACCCAGTACTTC.

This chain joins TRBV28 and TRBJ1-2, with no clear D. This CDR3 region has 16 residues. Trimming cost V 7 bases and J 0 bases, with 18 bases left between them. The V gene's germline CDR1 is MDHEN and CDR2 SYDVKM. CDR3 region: CASIPGEAHANYGYTF. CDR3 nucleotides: TGTGCCAGCATCCCCGGTGAGGCCCACGCTAACTATGGCTACACCTTC.

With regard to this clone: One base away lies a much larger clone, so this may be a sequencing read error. CDR3 region: CASSHSYEQYF. In nucleotides, the CDR3 is TGTGCCAGCAGCCATTCCTACGAGCAGTACTTC. The chain couples TRBV9 to TRBJ2-7; D unresolved. Trimming took 4 bases from V and 1 from J, leaving 3 bases between them. The CDR3 length is 11 residues. In germline, CDR1 is SGDLS, CDR2 YYNGEE. The full variable domain, rest sourced from reference TRBV9 and TRBJ2-7, is DSGVTQTPKHLITATGQRVTLRCSPRSGDLSVYWYQQSLDQGLQFLIQYYNGEERAKGNILERFSAQQFPDLHSELNLSSLELGDSALYFCASSHSYEQYFGPGTRLTVT.

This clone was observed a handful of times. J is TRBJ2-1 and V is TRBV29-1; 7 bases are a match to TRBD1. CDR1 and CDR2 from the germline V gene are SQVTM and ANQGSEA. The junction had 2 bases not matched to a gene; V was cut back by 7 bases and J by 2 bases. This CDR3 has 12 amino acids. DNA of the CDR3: TGCAGCGGGGACAGTCCCTACAATGAGCAGTTCTTC. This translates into CSGDSPYNEQFF.

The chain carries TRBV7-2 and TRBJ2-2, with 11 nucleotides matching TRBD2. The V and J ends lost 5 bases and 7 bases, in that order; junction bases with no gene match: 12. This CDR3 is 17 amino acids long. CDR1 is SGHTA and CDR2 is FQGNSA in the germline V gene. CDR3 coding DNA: TGTGCCAGCAGCCTCGACGGGACTAGCGGAATCCGCGGGGAGCTGTTTTTT. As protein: CASSLDGTSGIRGELFF.

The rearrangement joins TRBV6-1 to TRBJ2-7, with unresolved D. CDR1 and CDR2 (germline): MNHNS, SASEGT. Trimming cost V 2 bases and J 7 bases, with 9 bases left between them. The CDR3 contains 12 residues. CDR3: CASSERGMEQYF. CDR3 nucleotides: TGTGCCAGCAGTGAACGAGGTATGGAGCAGTACTTC.

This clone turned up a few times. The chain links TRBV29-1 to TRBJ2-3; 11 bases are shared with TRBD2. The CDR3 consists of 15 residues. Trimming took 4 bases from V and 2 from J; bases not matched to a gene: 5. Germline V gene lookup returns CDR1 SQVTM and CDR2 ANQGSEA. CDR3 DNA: TGCAGCGTTGCGACTAGCGGGGAGCCCACAGATACGCAGTATTTT. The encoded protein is CSVATSGEPTDTQYF.

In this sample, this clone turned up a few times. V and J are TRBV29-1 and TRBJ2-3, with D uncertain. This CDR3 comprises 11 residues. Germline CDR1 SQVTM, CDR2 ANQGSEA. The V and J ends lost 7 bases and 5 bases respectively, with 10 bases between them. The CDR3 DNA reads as TGCAGCGCTCCTGACTTAGATACGCAGTATTTT. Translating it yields CSAPDLDTQYF.

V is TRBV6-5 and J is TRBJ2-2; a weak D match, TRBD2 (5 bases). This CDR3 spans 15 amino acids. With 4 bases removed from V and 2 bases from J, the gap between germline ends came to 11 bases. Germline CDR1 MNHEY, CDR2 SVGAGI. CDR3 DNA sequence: TGTGCCAGCAGTTGGAGGACGGCCAACACCGGGGAGCTGTTTTTT. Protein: CASSWRTANTGELFF.

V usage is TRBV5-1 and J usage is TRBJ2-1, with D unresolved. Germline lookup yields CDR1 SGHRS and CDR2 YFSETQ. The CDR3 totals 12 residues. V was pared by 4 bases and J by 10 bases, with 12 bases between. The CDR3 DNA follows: TGCGCCAGCAGCCCTCAGACTGAGGAGCAGTTCTTC. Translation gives CASSPQTEEQFF.

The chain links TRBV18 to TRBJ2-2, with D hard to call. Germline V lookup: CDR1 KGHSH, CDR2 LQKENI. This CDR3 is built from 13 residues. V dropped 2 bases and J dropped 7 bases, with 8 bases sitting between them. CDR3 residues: CASSPVLGGELFF. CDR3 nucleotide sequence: TGTGCCAGCTCACCAGTGTTGGGCGGGGAGCTGTTTTTT. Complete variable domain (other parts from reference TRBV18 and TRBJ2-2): NAGVMQNPRHLVRRRGQEARLRCSPMKGHSHVYWYRQLPEEGLKFMVYLQKENIIDESGMPKERFSAEFPKEGPSILRIQQVVRGDSAAYFCASSPVLGGELFFGEGSRLTVL.